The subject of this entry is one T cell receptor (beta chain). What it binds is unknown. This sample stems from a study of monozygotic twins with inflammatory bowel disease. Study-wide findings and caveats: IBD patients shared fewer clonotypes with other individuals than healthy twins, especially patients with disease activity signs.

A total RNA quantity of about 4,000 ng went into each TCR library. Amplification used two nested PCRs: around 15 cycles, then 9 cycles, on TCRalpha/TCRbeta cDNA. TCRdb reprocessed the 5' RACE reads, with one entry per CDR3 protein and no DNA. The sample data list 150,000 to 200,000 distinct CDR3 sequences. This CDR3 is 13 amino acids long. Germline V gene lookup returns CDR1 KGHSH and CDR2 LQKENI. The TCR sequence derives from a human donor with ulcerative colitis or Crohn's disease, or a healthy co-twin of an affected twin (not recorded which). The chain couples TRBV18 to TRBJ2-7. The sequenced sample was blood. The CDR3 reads CASSPLAPDEQYF. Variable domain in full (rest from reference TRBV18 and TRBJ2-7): NAGVMQNPRHLVRRRGQEARLRCSPMKGHSHVYWYRQLPEEGLKFMVYLQKENIIDESGMPKERFSAEFPKEGPSILRIQQVVRGDSAAYFCASSPLAPDEQYFGPGTRLTVT.